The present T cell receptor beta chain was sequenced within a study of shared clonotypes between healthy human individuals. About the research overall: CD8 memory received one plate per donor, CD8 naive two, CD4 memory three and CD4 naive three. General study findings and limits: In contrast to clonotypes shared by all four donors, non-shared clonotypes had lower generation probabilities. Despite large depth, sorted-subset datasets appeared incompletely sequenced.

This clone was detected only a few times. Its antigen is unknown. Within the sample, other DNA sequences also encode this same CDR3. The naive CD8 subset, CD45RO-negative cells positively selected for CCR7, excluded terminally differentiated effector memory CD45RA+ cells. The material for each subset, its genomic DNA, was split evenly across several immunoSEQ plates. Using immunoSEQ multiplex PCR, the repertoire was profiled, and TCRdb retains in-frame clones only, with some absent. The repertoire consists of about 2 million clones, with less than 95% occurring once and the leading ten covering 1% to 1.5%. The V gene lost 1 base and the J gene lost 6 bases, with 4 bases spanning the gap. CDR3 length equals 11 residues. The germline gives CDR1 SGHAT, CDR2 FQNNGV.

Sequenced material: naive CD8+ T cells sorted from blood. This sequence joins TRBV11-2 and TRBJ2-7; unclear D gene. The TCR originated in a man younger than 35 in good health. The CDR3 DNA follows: TGTGCCAGCAGCTTAGGCCGCGAGCAGTACTTC. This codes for CASSLGREQYF. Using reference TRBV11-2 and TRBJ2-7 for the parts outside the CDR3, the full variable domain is EAGVAQSPRYKIIEKRQSVAFWCNPISGHATLYWYQQILGQGPKLLIQFQNNGVVDDSQLPKDRFSAERLKGVDSTLKIQPAKLEDSAVYLCASSLGREQYFGPGTRLTVT.